The 9 T cell receptor beta chains below all came from one sample that was sequenced in a study of metastatic and nonmetastatic thyroid tumors. Prior to thyroid surgery, none of the patients had received any treatment. TCRdb ran MiXCR on the PCR reads. Found here are 55,000 to 75,000 clones, less than 20% of them singletons; the top ten hold around 13%. The source material was blood. These receptors were taken from a female donor with papillary thyroid cancer or a benign thyroid nodule (not recorded which). Some clones in this sample may be carry-over from other donors' samples.

This clone was observed at least ten times. The J gene is TRBJ1-1, the V gene TRBV27; TRBD1 agrees at 10 bases. J was trimmed by 4 bases and V by 6 bases; bases with no gene match: 5. This CDR3 is 14 amino acids long. In germline, CDR1 is MNHEY, CDR2 SMNVEV (reference sequence). CDR3 loop: CASRRQGAGTEAFF. CDR3 nucleotides: TGTGCCAGCAGGCGACAGGGGGCTGGCACTGAAGCTTTCTTT.

This clone was detected ten times or more. The chain joins TRBV10-1 to TRBJ2-2; D may correspond to TRBD1 or TRBD2 (5 bases each). V lost 6 bases and J 6 bases, leaving 14 bases between the germline ends. CDR1 is WNHNN and CDR2 is SYGVQD in the germline V gene (reference sequence). CDR3 length: 14 amino acids. This CDR3 reads CASSPEGDAGELFF. The CDR3, as DNA: TGCGCCAGCAGCCCCGAAGGGGACGCCGGGGAGCTGTTTTTT.

The table lists this clone with many counts. The chain links TRBV2 to TRBJ2-3, with TRBD2 identical over 10 bases. The V segment lost 5 bases and the J segment 4 bases; nucleotides outside the gene matches: 9. Germline V gene sequence: CDR1 SNHLY, CDR2 FYNNEI. The CDR3 is 16 residues long. CDR3 amino acids: CASSSLTSGKADTQYF. CDR3 sequence (DNA): TGTGCCAGCAGTTCTCTAACTAGCGGGAAGGCAGATACGCAGTATTTT.

The sample holds many counts of this clone. The chain couples TRBV12-3 or TRBV12-4 to TRBJ2-1; D might be TRBD1 (6 bases). The CDR3 covers 12 residues. Trimming left V 7 bases short and J 8 bases short, with 12 bases between. CDR3: CASTNRVHEQFF. For the CDR3, the DNA is TGTGCCAGCACCAACAGGGTACATGAGCAGTTCTTC.

The sample holds many counts of this clone. The chain is built from TRBV20-1 and TRBJ2-1; 10 bases line up with TRBD2. Per the germline V gene, CDR1 is DFQATT and CDR2 is SNEGSKA (reference sequence). V dropped 1 base and J dropped 8; count of bases not matched to a gene: 11. The CDR3 loop spans 16 amino acids. The CDR3 loop is CSARVPGLAGVYEQFF. The CDR3 nucleotides read TGCAGTGCTAGAGTGCCGGGGCTAGCGGGAGTATATGAGCAGTTCTTC.

The J gene is TRBJ2-1, the V gene TRBV5-2; the DNA was not used to check the table's D call, TRBD2. TRBV5-2 is noted as a pseudogene. The CDR3 has 18 residues. CDR3 loop: CASIWRLAGGLFWNEQFF. In DNA form, the CDR3 reads TGTGCCAGCATCTGGAGGCTAGCGGGAGGGCTGTTCTGGAATGAGCAGTTCTTC.

This clone was seen a few times. The chain has TRBV24-1 and TRBJ2-1; D unresolved. Per germline, CDR1 KGHDR and CDR2 SFDVKD. The CDR3 is made up of 17 amino acids. V lost 5 bases to trimming and J lost 5 bases, with 21 bases between them. The CDR3 loop reads CATSVGAGSGYDNEQFF. Here the CDR3 DNA reads TGTGCCACCAGTGTTGGTGCTGGATCGGGTTACGACAATGAGCAGTTCTTC.

This clone was recorded many times. The rearrangement links TRBV28 to TRBJ2-3; TRBD1 or TRBD2 may be the D gene (5 bases each). CDR1 and CDR2 from the germline V gene are MDHEN and SYDVKM. V was pared by 6 bases and J by 3 bases, with 16 bases between. The CDR3 length is 15 residues. CDR3 residues: CASSLGGGRTDTQYF. CDR3 nucleotides: TGTGCCAGCAGCCTCGGTGGGGGTAGAACAGATACGCAGTATTTT.

There are many counts of this clone. The gene calls are TRBV10-3 and TRBJ2-7; 10 positions match TRBD1. Losses at the gene ends were 3 bases for V and 0 bases for J; bases not matched to a gene: 11. CDR1 is ENHRY and CDR2 is SYGVKD in the germline V gene. The CDR3 extends over 18 amino acids. The CDR3 spells CAISDIPGTGAHSYEQYF. CDR3 DNA: TGTGCCATCAGTGACATCCCCGGGACAGGGGCTCACTCCTACGAGCAGTACTTC.